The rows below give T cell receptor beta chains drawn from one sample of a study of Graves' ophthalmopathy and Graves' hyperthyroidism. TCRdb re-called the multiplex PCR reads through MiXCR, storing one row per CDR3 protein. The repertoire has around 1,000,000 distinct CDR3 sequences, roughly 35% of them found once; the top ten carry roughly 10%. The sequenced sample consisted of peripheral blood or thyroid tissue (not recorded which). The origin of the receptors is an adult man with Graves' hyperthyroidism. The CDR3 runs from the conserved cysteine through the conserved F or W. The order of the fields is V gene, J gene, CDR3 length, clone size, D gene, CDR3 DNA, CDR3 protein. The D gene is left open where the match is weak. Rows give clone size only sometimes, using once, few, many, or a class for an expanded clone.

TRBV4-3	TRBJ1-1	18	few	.	TGCGCCAGCAGTCGAGCTTTGGGCACGGGCAAACGGGACACTGAAGCTTTCTTT	CASSRALGTGKRDTEAFF
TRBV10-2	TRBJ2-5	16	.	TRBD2	TGCGCCAGCAGTGAGTACGCGGGAGGCGAAAGGGAGACCCAGTACTTC	CASSEYAGGERETQYF
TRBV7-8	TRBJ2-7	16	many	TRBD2	TGTGCCAGCAGCTTAGTCTTGGCGGGAGGGCCTTACGAGCAGTACTTC	CASSLVLAGGPYEQYF
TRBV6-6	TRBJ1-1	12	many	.	TGTGCCAGCAGTTCTAATGGCGTGCGGGCTTTCTTT	CASSSNGVRAFF
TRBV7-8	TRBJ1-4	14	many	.	TGTGCCAGCAGCTTATCAGGGTCTAATGAAAAACTGTTTTTT	CASSLSGSNEKLFF
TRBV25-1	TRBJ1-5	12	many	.	TGTGCCAGCAGTGTCGGGGATCAGCCCCAGCATTTT	CASSVGDQPQHF
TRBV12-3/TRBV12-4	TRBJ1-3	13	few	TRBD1	TGTGCCAGCAGTCTGGGACAGGCCCGCCTCGGATATTTT	CASSLGQARLGYF
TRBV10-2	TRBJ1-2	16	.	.	TGCGCCAGCAGTGAGCCGGACAGTCTTCCAGGGGAGGGCTACACCTTC	CASSEPDSLPGEGYTF
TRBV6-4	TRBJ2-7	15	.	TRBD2	TGTACCAGCAGTGGAACTAGCGGGAGTTGTAACGAGCAGTACTTC	CTSSGTSGSCNEQYF
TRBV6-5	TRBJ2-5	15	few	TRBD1	TGTGCCAGCAGCCCCGGGACAGGGGCCTGGGAGACCCAGTACTTC	CASSPGTGAWETQYF
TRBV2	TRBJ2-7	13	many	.	TGTGCCAGCAGTGGTCATCCGACCTACGAGCAGTACTTC	CASSGHPTYEQYF
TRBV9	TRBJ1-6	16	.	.	TGTGCCAGCAGCGTAGAGATAAGGTCGGGACGTTCACCCCTCCACTTT	CASSVEIRSGRSPLHF
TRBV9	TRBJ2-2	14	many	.	TGTGCCAGCAGCGGGACACCGAACACCGGGGAGCTGTTTTTT	CASSGTPNTGELFF
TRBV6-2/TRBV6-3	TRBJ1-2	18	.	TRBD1	TGTGCCAGCCGTTACACCTCCCGACCGGGACAGGGGAACGGAGGCTACACCTTC	CASRYTSRPGQGNGGYTF
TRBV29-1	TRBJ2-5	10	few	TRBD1	TGCAGCGTTGGGACAGGGGGTCGGTACTTC	CSVGTGGRYF
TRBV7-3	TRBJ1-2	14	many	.	TGTGCCAGCAGCTTATCGGGCAGCCTCTATGGCTACACCTTC	CASSLSGSLYGYTF
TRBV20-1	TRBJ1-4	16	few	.	TGCAGTGCTCCCCCAAGGCGTGATATTGCTAATGAAAAACTGTTTTTT	CSAPPRRDIANEKLFF
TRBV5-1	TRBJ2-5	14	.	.	TGCGCCAGCACCCCGAGCAGGGACCGGGAGACCCAGTACTTC	CASTPSRDRETQYF
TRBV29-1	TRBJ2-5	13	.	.	TGCAGCGTTTCCGGCGGGGTGGAAGAGACCCAGTACTTC	CSVSGGVEETQYF
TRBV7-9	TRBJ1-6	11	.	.	TGTGCCAGCAGCTTAAAGACAAACCTCCACTTT	CASSLKTNLHF
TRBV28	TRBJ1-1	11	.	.	TGTGCCAGCAGTTTGAACAAAGAAGCTTTCTTT	CASSLNKEAFF
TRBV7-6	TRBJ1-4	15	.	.	TGTGCCAGCAGCTCACTCAGGACGGGGCTTGAAAAACTGTTTTTT	CASSSLRTGLEKLFF